This TCR beta chain derives from a study of cytomegalovirus exposure and HLA in healthy donors. Germline V gene sequence: CDR1 SEHNR, CDR2 FQNEAQ (reference sequence). This CDR3 is 15 amino acids long. The V end lost 2 bases, the J end lost 2 bases, and 13 bases lay between the germline ends. This clone has only one observation. What it binds is not known. Findings and limits, study-wide: Later, an analysis showed that TCR beta chains associated with HLA were more clonally expanded than others that were equally common. The analysis excluded some indistinguishable V segments, including TRBV6-2 and TRBV6-3. Among CMV-associated TCR beta chains, most appeared HLA-restricted in a later analysis.

The PCR made use of 60 Vbeta and 13 Jbeta primers. Clones were read by immunoSEQ multiplex PCR, and TCRdb kept only the in-frame ones, dropping some. The sample lists some 95,000 clones; roughly 74% were seen once. J is TRBJ2-7 and V is TRBV7-9; TRBD1 might be the D (6 bases). Sequenced material: PBMCs. The sequence came from a woman under 30 in good health and CMV-seropositive. The CDR3 DNA reads TGTGCCAGCAGCTTATGGCCGGACAGAGCCTACGAGCAGTACTTC. It is translated as CASSLWPDRAYEQYF. Using reference TRBV7-9 and TRBJ2-7 for the parts outside the CDR3, the full variable domain is DTGVSQNPRHKITKRGQNVTFRCDPISEHNRLYWYRQTLGQGPEFLTYFQNEAQLEKSRLLSDRFSAERPKGSFSTLEIQRTEQGDSAMYLCASSLWPDRAYEQYFGPGTRLTVT.